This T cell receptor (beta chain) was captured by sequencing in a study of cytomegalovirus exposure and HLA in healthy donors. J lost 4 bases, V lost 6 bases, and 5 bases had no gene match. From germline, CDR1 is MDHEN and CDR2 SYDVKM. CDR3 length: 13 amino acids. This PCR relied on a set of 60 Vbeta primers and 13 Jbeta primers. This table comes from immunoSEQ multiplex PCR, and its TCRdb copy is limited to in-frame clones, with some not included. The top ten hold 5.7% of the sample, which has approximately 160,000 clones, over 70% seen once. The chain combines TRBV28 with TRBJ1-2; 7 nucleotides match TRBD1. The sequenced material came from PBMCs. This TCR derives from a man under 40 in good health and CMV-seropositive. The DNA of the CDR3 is TGTGCCAGCAGAAATACAGGGGCCTATGGCTACACCTTC. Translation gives CASRNTGAYGYTF.